The 10 T cell receptor beta chains presented below share a single source sample, sequenced in a study of blood T cell repertoires in COVID-19. Some clones are missing from TCRdb's copy, which holds only in-frame ones; the method was immunoSEQ multiplex PCR. The top ten clones hold around 3.2% of a sample with around 250,000 clones, 88% of them seen once. The sample taken for sequencing was PBMCs or T cells enriched from blood (not recorded which). These receptors were taken from a woman aged 40 to 49 who had been exposed to COVID-19.

The chain employs TRBV27 and TRBJ1-2, with TRBD1 as a possible D gene (5 bases). Germline CDR1 reads MNHEY; CDR2 reads SMNVEV (reference sequence). This CDR3 is 12 amino acids long. The germline V and J ends were trimmed by 7 bases and 3 bases, with 9 bases remaining between them. As DNA, the CDR3 is TGTGCCAGCATGCAGGGTTACTATGGCTACACCTTC. The encoded protein is CASMQGYYGYTF.

This chain joins TRBV14 and TRBJ2-7; 11 bases align to TRBD2. V was clipped by 0 bases and J by 3 bases; unmatched bases: 13. Germline V lookup: CDR1 SGHDN, CDR2 FVKESK. The CDR3 has 19 residues. This CDR3 reads CASSQDGPFGTSGVYEQYV. In DNA, the CDR3 is TGTGCCAGCAGCCAAGACGGCCCCTTCGGGACTAGCGGAGTCTACGAGCAGTACGTC.

V gene TRBV20-1 combines with J gene TRBJ2-1; a weak D match, TRBD2 (6 bases). Germline V gene lookup returns CDR1 DFQATT and CDR2 SNEGSKA (reference sequence). The V gene lost 5 bases and the J gene lost 4 bases, with 21 bases spanning the gap. The CDR3 runs 16 residues. The DNA of the CDR3 is TGCAGTGCTGGTGACCAGAAAACGGGAGTTTACAATGAGCAGTTCTTC. Its translation: CSAGDQKTGVYNEQFF.

The chain combines TRBV10-3 with TRBJ2-7; 8 nucleotides align to TRBD2. Germline lookup yields CDR1 ENHRY and CDR2 SYGVKD. Trimming cost V 10 bases and J 4 bases; bases outside gene matches: 12. The CDR3 covers 14 residues. The CDR3, as DNA: TGTGCCACGCATGGCGGGGGGTTGATTTACGAGCAGTACTTC. Protein sequence: CATHGGGLIYEQYF.

Note on this clone: The junction departs from the called germline gene at one end, perhaps through a read error. Other DNA sequences in the sample encode the same CDR3. The rearrangement uses TRBV5-1 and TRBJ2-3, with 7 bases lining up with TRBD2. The germline V gene encodes CDR1 SGHRS and CDR2 YFSETQ. CDR3 length: 14 residues. The CDR3 DNA is TGTGCCAGCAGCCTCGGGGGGTACACAGATACGCAGTATTTT. It yields the protein CASSLGGYTDTQYF.

The J gene is TRBJ2-3, the V gene TRBV7-2; TRBD1 might be the D (6 bases). This CDR3 contains 15 residues. The germline V gene has CDR1 SGHTA and CDR2 FQGNSA. Trimming shortened V by 5 bases and J by 4 bases, and 16 bases separated the two germline ends. The CDR3 region has the DNA TGTGCCAGCAGCAGCCAAACAGGGTGGGCAGATACGCAGTATTTT. It yields the protein CASSSQTGWADTQYF.

V and J are TRBV10-3 and TRBJ1-3; TRBD1 aligns across 8 bases. J was trimmed by 5 bases and V by 9 bases; bases with no gene match: 6. The CDR3 is made up of 13 amino acids. Germline CDR1 is ENHRY and CDR2 is SYGVKD. The CDR3 DNA reads TGTGCCATTTTAGGGACAGGACGAAACACCATATATTTT. Translating gives CAILGTGRNTIYF.

The rearrangement joins TRBV5-5 to TRBJ2-5; possible D gene TRBD1, 6 bases. The CDR3 sequence is 15 residues long. Trimming stripped 0 bases from V and 5 bases from J, with 14 bases between. The V gene's germline CDR1 is SGHKS and CDR2 YYEKEE (reference sequence). The CDR3 region is CASSLGVGQGETQYF. The CDR3 nucleotides read TGTGCCAGCAGCTTGGGGGTGGGACAAGGGGAGACCCAGTACTTC. Variable domain in full (rest from reference TRBV5-5 and TRBJ2-5): DAGVTQSPTHLIKTRGQQVTLRCSPISGHKSVSWYQQVLGQGPQFIFQYYEKEERGRGNFPDRFSARQFPNYSSELNVNALLLGDSALYLCASSLGVGQGETQYFGPGTRLLVL.

This clone turned up a few times. The chain is built from TRBV11-2 and TRBJ2-4, with D perhaps matching TRBD1 (6 bases). This CDR3 region has 14 residues. Germline V gene sequence: CDR1 SGHAT, CDR2 FQNNGV. V lost 3 bases and J lost 7, with 13 bases in between. The CDR3 DNA sequence: TGTGCCAGCAGCTTGAAAACAGGGTATAACATTCAGTACTTC. Translated: CASSLKTGYNIQYF. Filled out from reference TRBV11-2 and TRBJ2-4, the complete variable domain reads EAGVAQSPRYKIIEKRQSVAFWCNPISGHATLYWYQQILGQGPKLLIQFQNNGVVDDSQLPKDRFSAERLKGVDSTLKIQPAKLEDSAVYLCASSLKTGYNIQYFGAGTRLSVL.

In nucleotides, the CDR3 is TGCGCCAGCAGCCAAGATGACCGCATGATGCGGTCTGGGGCCAACGTCCTGACTTTC. Its protein is CASSQDDRMMRSGANVLTF. This rearrangement joins TRBV4-3 to TRBJ2-6, with D uncertain. CDR1 LGHNA and CDR2 YSLEER come from the germline V gene. Trimming stripped 0 bases from V and 1 base from J, with 16 bases between. The CDR3 length is 19 residues.